These 28 T cell receptor beta chains share one sample of origin, sequenced in a study of shared clonotypes between healthy human individuals. Profiling relied on immunoSEQ multiplex PCR, and the TCRdb table lists in-frame clones only, not all of them. The table has around 620,000 clones, around 95% seen once. Terminally differentiated effector memory CD45RA+ cells were excluded from the naive CD8 cells, which were CD45RO-negative and positively selected for CCR7. Specimen: naive CD8+ T cells sorted from blood. These receptors came from a woman aged 30 to 39 in good health.

The gene calls are TRBV7-6 and TRBJ2-3; D uncertain. The CDR3 spans 13 residues. Germline CDR1 and CDR2: SGHVS and FNYEAQ. The germline V and J ends were trimmed by 5 bases and 2 bases, with 8 bases remaining between them. DNA for the CDR3: TGTGCCAGCAGCGCGGAGAACACAGATACGCAGTATTTT. This gives the protein CASSAENTDTQYF.

The CDR3 protein is CASSQGTSGKGEQYF. CDR3 nucleotide sequence: TGCGCCAGCAGCCAAGGGACTAGCGGGAAAGGGGAGCAGTACTTC. The rearrangement links TRBV4-1 to TRBJ2-7, with 12 positions matching TRBD2. The CDR3 runs to 15 residues. Germline lookup yields CDR1 MGHRA and CDR2 YSYEKL. With 1 base clipped from V and 7 bases from J, the junction kept 5 bases outside the gene matches.

The chain employs TRBV11-2 and TRBJ1-6; D is possibly TRBD1 (5 bases). V lost 1 base and J 6 bases, leaving 10 bases between the germline ends. From germline, CDR1 is SGHAT and CDR2 FQNNGV. This CDR3 is 15 amino acids long. The CDR3 loop reads CASSLGGLINSPLHF. As DNA, the CDR3 is TGTGCCAGCAGCTTAGGGGGACTAATTAATTCACCCCTCCACTTT.

The chain has TRBV29-1 and TRBJ2-7; 11 bases align to TRBD2. The CDR3 covers 15 residues. With V trimmed by 6 bases and J by 5 bases, 12 bases remained unmatched. Germline V gene data show CDR1 as SQVTM and CDR2 as ANQGSEA. CDR3 nucleotide sequence: TGCAGCGTGGCCTTAGCGGGAGGGCCGTATAACGAGCAGTACTTC. Residues: CSVALAGGPYNEQYF.

This chain links TRBV7-6 with TRBJ2-1; D possibly corresponds to TRBD2 (6 bases). The CDR3 runs 13 residues. The germline CDR1 and CDR2 sequences are SGHVS and FNYEAQ. V shed 5 bases and J shed 8 bases, with 13 bases lying between them. CDR3 DNA sequence: TGTGCCAGCAGCCCCGTCGGGGGAGATGAGCAGTTCTTC. Translating it yields CASSPVGGDEQFF.

The gene calls are TRBV7-9 and TRBJ1-1; D unresolved. The CDR3 length is 13 residues. Germline values: CDR1 SEHNR, CDR2 FQNEAQ (reference sequence). V was shortened by 1 base and J by 1 base, with 4 bases between the two germline ends. The CDR3 nucleotides read TGTGCCAGCAGCTTAGAAAAGAACACTGAAGCTTTCTTT. Protein sequence: CASSLEKNTEAFF.

V is TRBV7-2 and J is TRBJ2-7, with 10 bases that match TRBD2. Per germline, CDR1 SGHTA and CDR2 FQGNSA. This CDR3 comprises 15 residues. J gave up 4 bases and V 2 bases, and 5 bases lay outside the gene matches. The CDR3 loop is CASSLTGLAEYEQYF. The CDR3 bases are TGTGCCAGCAGCTTAACCGGACTAGCGGAGTACGAGCAGTACTTC. Combining the CDR3 with reference TRBV7-2 and TRBJ2-7 gives the whole variable domain GAGVSQSPSNKVTEKGKDVELRCDPISGHTALYWYRQSLGQGLEFLIYFQGNSAPDKSGLPSDRFSAERTGGSVSTLTIQRTQQEDSAVYLCASSLTGLAEYEQYFGPGTRLTVT.

CDR3 bases: TGTGCCAGCAGCTTGGAATTGGATCAGCCCCAGCATTTT. Protein sequence: CASSLELDQPQHF. This rearrangement joins TRBV5-5 to TRBJ1-5; D not certain. The V and J ends lost 0 bases and 5 bases respectively, with 6 bases between them. This CDR3 contains 13 residues. Germline CDR1 is SGHKS and CDR2 is YYEKEE (reference sequence).

The chain links TRBV27 to TRBJ2-2; 10 nucleotides line up with TRBD2. CDR1 is MNHEY and CDR2 is SMNVEV in the germline V gene (reference sequence). V lost 6 bases and J lost 7; bases outside the gene matches: 5. The CDR3 is 14 residues long. Written as DNA, the CDR3 is TGTGCCAGCAGCCTAGCGGGAGTCGACGGGGAGCTGTTTTTT. It is translated as CASSLAGVDGELFF.

The V call is TRBV4-2, the J call TRBJ2-7, with 10 bases that match TRBD2. The CDR3 totals 16 residues. CDR1 is LGHNA, CDR2 YNFKEQ, per germline. Losses at the gene ends were 3 bases for V and 2 bases for J; bases not matched to a gene: 7. DNA for the CDR3: TGTGCCAGCAGCCACCCGTCTAGCGGGAGCCCCTACGAGCAGTACTTC. Protein: CASSHPSSGSPYEQYF.

The chain links TRBV5-1 to TRBJ2-7; TRBD2 agrees at 7 bases. The CDR3 sequence is 14 residues long. Germline V gene sequence: CDR1 SGHRS, CDR2 YFSETQ. The V and J ends lost 4 bases and 2 bases, in that order; junction bases with no gene match: 6. Written as DNA, the CDR3 is TGCGCCAGCAGCGGGGGGGACGGAACCTACGAGCAGTACTTC. Encoded protein: CASSGGDGTYEQYF.

This rearrangement joins TRBV18 to TRBJ2-7, with D possibly TRBD2 on 5 matching bases. CDR1 KGHSH and CDR2 LQKENI come from the germline V gene. The CDR3 consists of 15 residues. V was pared by 4 bases and J by 0 bases, with 13 bases between. DNA for the CDR3: TGTGCCAGCTCACAAACGGACGGGATCTCCTACGAGCAGTACTTC. Residues: CASSQTDGISYEQYF.

The rearrangement links TRBV11-2 to TRBJ2-5, with D perhaps being TRBD1 or TRBD2 (5 bases each). The DNA end is a closer match to TRBJ2-7, so the J assignment may be wrong. The CDR3 sequence is 16 residues long. From germline, CDR1 is SGHAT and CDR2 FQNNGV. CDR3 residues: CASSLFRGRGAYEQYF. DNA for the CDR3: TGTGCCAGCAGCTTATTTCGAGGGAGAGGGGCCTACGAGCAGTACTTC.

This chain connects TRBV7-2 to TRBJ2-7; tentative D call: TRBD2 (6 bases). The ends were cut back, 5 bases at V and 7 bases at J, with 21 bases in the middle. The CDR3 consists of 15 residues. The germline gives CDR1 SGHTA, CDR2 FQGNSA. The CDR3 spells CASSPLRGGALEQYF. The CDR3 coding sequence is TGTGCCAGCAGCCCTCTAAGGGGAGGCGCGCTGGAGCAGTACTTC.

The chain joins TRBV15 to TRBJ2-3; 8 nucleotides agree with TRBD1. The V and J ends lost 7 bases and 2 bases, in that order; junction bases with no gene match: 8. The length of the CDR3 is 15 residues. CDR1 is LNHNV and CDR2 is YYDKDF in the germline V gene (reference sequence). In nucleotides, the CDR3 is TGTGCCACCAAGGGGGCAGGGGGCTTCACAGATACGCAGTATTTT. This sequence encodes CATKGAGGFTDTQYF.

The gene calls are TRBV19 and TRBJ1-2; 7 nucleotides match TRBD1. The CDR3 has 18 amino acids. The germline V gene has CDR1 LNHDA and CDR2 SQIVND (reference sequence). The V and J ends lost 5 bases and 6 bases, in that order; junction bases with no gene match: 21. This CDR3 is CASSGTGTEIGYYHGYTF. The DNA of the CDR3 is TGTGCCAGTAGTGGGACCGGGACAGAAATCGGATATTATCATGGCTACACCTTC. The full variable domain, with the rest looked up from reference TRBV19 and TRBJ1-2, is DGGITQSPKYLFRKEGQNVTLSCEQNLNHDAMYWYRQDPGQGLRLIYYSQIVNDFQKGDIAEGYSVSREKKESFPLTVTSAQKNPTAFYLCASSGTGTEIGYYHGYTFGSGTRLTVV.

This chain links TRBV5-1 with TRBJ2-5; D is undetermined. The V gene's germline CDR1 is SGHRS and CDR2 YFSETQ. The germline V and J ends were trimmed by 0 bases and 1 base, with 7 bases remaining between them. The CDR3 covers 14 residues. For the CDR3, the DNA is TGCGCCAGCAGCTTGGTCAGGCTCCAAGAGACCCAGTACTTC. It is translated as CASSLVRLQETQYF.

The chain recombines TRBV27 with TRBJ2-1; 9 bases match TRBD1. Germline V gene data show CDR1 as MNHEY and CDR2 as SMNVEV (reference sequence). The CDR3 runs to 15 residues. V shed 5 bases and J 0 bases; nucleotides not matched to a gene: 2. CDR3 region: CASSDRGGSYNEQFF. The CDR3, as DNA: TGTGCCAGCAGTGACAGGGGGGGCTCCTACAATGAGCAGTTCTTC.

CDR3 in amino acids: CASSYSEPAYEQYF. The CDR3 coding sequence is TGTGCCAGCAGTTACTCGGAGCCAGCCTACGAGCAGTACTTC. This chain connects TRBV6-6 to TRBJ2-7; D is undetermined. The V end lost 0 bases, the J end lost 2 bases, and 8 bases lay between the germline ends. Per germline, CDR1 MNHNY and CDR2 SVGAGI (reference sequence). The CDR3 contains 14 residues.

The rearrangement uses TRBV19 and TRBJ2-1, with 7 positions matching TRBD2. This CDR3 has 13 amino acids. Germline trimming cut 5 bases from V and 5 bases from J; bases unmatched to any gene: 3. The germline V gene has CDR1 LNHDA and CDR2 SQIVND (reference sequence). The DNA for the CDR3 is TGTGCCAGTAGTCGGGACTACCACAATGAGCAGTTCTTC. Residues: CASSRDYHNEQFF.

This rearrangement joins TRBV6-5 to TRBJ1-3, with D possibly being TRBD1 (6 bases). Trimming stripped 0 bases from V and 1 base from J, with 10 bases between. The CDR3 runs to 16 residues. Germline V gene sequence: CDR1 MNHEY, CDR2 SVGAGI. For the CDR3, the DNA is TGTGCCAGCAGTTACTCGATACAGGGTTCTGGAAACACCATATATTTT. It yields the protein CASSYSIQGSGNTIYF.

The chain couples TRBV28 to TRBJ1-4, with 7 bases identical to TRBD1. The germline gives CDR1 MDHEN, CDR2 SYDVKM. V trimming: 6 bases; J trimming: 4 bases; junction bases outside the gene matches: 5. This CDR3 has 14 residues. The DNA of the CDR3 is TGTGCCAGCAGAAAGACAGGGAATAATGAAAAACTGTTTTTT. Encoded protein: CASRKTGNNEKLFF. The full variable domain, with the rest looked up from reference TRBV28 and TRBJ1-4, is DVKVTQSSRYLVKRTGEKVFLECVQDMDHENMFWYRQDPGLGLRLIYFSYDVKMKEKGDIPEGYSVSREKKERFSLILESASTNQTSMYLCASRKTGNNEKLFFGSGTQLSVL.

The V gene is TRBV10-1, the J gene TRBJ1-5, with D unclear. Germline values: CDR1 WNHNN, CDR2 SYGVQD (reference sequence). The CDR3 is 16 residues long. Trimming cost V 6 bases and J 0 bases, with 15 bases left between them. The CDR3 sequence: CASRREESYSNQPQHF. The CDR3 region has the DNA TGCGCCAGCAGGAGAGAGGAGTCTTATAGCAATCAGCCCCAGCATTTT.

The chain is built from TRBV18 and TRBJ2-5, with TRBD2 matching over 8 bases. Germline-derived CDR1 and CDR2 are KGHSH and LQKENI. There are 14 residues in the CDR3. Trimming removed 4 bases from V and 0 bases from J; junction bases left unmatched: 1. For the CDR3, the DNA is TGTGCCAGCTCACTAGCGGGACACCAAGAGACCCAGTACTTC. This sequence encodes CASSLAGHQETQYF.

This chain links TRBV2 with TRBJ2-7; D unresolved. The CDR3 length is 12 residues. Germline V gene data show CDR1 as SNHLY and CDR2 as FYNNEI. Trimming left V 8 bases short and J 5 bases short, with 13 bases between. CDR3 nucleotide sequence: TGTGCCAGCTTAGGAAGTAGGGACGAGCAGTACTTC. Translated, it gives CASLGSRDEQYF.

This clone was picked up one time. The CDR3 DNA sequence: TGTGCCAGCAGCCTTGGGACAGGGTTCTACGAGCAGTACTTC. It is translated as CASSLGTGFYEQYF. This rearrangement joins TRBV9 to TRBJ2-7; TRBD1 aligns across 9 bases. The CDR3 covers 14 residues. CDR1 and CDR2 (germline): SGDLS, YYNGEE. Losses at the gene ends were 4 bases for V and 3 bases for J; bases not matched to a gene: 5.

This sequence joins TRBV11-2 and TRBJ2-3, with 11 bases fitting TRBD2. V was pared by 5 bases and J by 6 bases, with 7 bases of the junction left unmatched. This CDR3 is built from 15 residues. CDR1 is SGHAT and CDR2 is FQNNGV in the germline V gene. CDR3 residues: CASSVAGGPRDTQYF. The CDR3 region has the DNA TGTGCCAGCAGCGTAGCGGGAGGGCCCCGGGATACGCAGTATTTT.

This clone was seen just once. This CDR3 is also generated by other DNA sequences in the sample. This chain connects TRBV5-4 to TRBJ1-3; D is unresolved. CDR3 length: 13 residues. Per germline, CDR1 SGHNT and CDR2 YYREEE (reference sequence). The V and J ends lost 2 bases and 1 base respectively, with 4 bases between them. CDR3 residues: CASSLGSGNTIYF. CDR3 bases: TGTGCCAGCAGCTTAGGGTCTGGAAACACCATATATTTT.